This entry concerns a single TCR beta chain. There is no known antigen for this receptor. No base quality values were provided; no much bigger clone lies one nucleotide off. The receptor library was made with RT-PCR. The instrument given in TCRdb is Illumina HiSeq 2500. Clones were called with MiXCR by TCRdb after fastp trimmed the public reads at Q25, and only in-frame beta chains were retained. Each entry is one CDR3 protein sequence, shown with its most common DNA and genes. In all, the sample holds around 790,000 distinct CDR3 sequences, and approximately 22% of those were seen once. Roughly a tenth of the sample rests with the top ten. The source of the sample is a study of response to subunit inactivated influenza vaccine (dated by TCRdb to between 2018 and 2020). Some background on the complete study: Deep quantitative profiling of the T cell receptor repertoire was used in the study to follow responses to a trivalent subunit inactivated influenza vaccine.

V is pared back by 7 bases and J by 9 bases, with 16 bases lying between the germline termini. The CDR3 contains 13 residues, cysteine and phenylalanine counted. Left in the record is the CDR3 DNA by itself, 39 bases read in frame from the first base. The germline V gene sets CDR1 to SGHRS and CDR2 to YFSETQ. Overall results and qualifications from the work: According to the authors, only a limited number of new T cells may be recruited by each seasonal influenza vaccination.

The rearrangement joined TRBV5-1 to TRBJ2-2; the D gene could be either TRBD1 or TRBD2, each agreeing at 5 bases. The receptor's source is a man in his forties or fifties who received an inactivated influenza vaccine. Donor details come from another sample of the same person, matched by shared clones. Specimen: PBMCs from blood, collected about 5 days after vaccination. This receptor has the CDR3 CASWRTGTRELFF. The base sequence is TGCGCCAGCTGGAGAACCGGGACGAGGGAGCTGTTTTTT.